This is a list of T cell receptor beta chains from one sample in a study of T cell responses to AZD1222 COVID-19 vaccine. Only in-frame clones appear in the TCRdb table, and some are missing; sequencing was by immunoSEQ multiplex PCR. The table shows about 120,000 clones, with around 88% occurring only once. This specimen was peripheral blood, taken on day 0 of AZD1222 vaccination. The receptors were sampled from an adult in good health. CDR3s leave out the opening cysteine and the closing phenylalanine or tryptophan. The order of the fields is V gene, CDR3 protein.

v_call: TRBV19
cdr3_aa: ASSFEGGAGTEAF

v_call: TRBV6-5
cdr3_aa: ASQTGQNQPQH

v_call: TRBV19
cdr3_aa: ASTRQGGGFTGELF

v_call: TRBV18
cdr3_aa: ASSKAGTGVEAF

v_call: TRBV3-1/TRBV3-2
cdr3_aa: ASSPTHSEF

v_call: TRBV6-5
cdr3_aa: ASTVHLGSYEQY

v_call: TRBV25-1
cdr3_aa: ASSEYLGHGQF

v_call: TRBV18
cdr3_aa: ASSPQGTFGTGELF

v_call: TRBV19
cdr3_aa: ASSHETGTTNYGYT

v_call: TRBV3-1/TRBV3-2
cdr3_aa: ASRYSGTVNSPLH

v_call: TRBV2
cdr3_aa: ASIRLAGGNTDTQY

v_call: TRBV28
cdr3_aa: ASTGTVYGYT

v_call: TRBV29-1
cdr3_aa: SVTGSYGYT

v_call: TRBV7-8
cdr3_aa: ASSLRVAGGIGYT

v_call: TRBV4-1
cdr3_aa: ASSQGTVSGNTIY

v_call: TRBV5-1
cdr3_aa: ASSLGREASYEQY

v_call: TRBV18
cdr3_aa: ASSTATQGGGYEQY

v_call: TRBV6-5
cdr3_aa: ASSYKGKNYGYT

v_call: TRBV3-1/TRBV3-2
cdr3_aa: ASSAPGQGYNEQF

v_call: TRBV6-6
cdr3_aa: ASGPTSTDTQY

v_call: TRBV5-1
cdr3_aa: ASALTGAAGNTIY

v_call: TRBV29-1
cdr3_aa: SVERAPNTEAF

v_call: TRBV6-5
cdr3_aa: ASSWTGVGEKLF

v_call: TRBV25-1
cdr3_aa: ASSPGQGFVAF

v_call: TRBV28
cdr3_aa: ASSLIRDPSNYGYT

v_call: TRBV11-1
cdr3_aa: ASSPQLRGQGNTQY

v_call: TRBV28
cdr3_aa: ASEEAGGALH

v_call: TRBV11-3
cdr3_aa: ASSLYLGSPLH

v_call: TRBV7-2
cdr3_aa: ASRDRVSTDTQY

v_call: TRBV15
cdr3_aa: ATSAKMNTEAF

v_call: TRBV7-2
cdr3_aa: ASSLASYSYNEQF

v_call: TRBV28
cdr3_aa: ASSAGTMNTEAF

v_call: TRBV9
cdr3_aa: ASSVGPAGGRDTQY

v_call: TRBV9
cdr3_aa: ASSPDREYNEQF

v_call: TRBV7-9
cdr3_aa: ASSFTTGNTIY

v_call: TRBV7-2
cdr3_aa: ASSLGSGTSYGYT

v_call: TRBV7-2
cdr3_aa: ASSHRVVYEQY

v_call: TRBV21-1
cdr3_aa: ASSTGTSGGSTDTQY

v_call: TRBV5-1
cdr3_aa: ASSLAPSGGGANEQF

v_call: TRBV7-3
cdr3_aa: ASSPASVLSYEQY

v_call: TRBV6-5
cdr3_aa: ASTPTGVGGELF

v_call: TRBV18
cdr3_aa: ASSPQAQGPNEKLF

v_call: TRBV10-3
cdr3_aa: AISEQTSGSTDTQY

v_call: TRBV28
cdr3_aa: ASSFGTGAEAF

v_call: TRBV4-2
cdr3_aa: ASSQGDRPVSGANVLT

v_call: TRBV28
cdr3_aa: ASSLAGNEQY

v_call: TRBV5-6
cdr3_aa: ASSSGVSYNSPLH

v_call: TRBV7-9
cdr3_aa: ASRSKQGDGYT

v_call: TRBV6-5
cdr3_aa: ASRPLAGDYNEQF

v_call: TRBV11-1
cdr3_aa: ASRQGVGGAWEQF

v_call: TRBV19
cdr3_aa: ASSIAPIANQPQH